A selection of T cell receptor beta chains follows, all from one sample in a study of cytomegalovirus exposure and HLA in healthy donors. Sequencing used immunoSEQ multiplex PCR; TCRdb keeps in-frame clones, though not all of them. Counted here are 90,000 to 120,000 clones, about 85% occurring once; the ten biggest clones make up around 3.1%. The sample was PBMCs. The origin of the receptors is a woman aged 18-29 years in good health and CMV-seronegative. CDR3s include the opening cysteine and the closing phenylalanine or tryptophan. A D gene is named only where the DNA matches it firmly. Rows may omit the clone size; those that give it use once, few, many or a size class.

size	J	length	V	D	DNA	CDR3
-	TRBJ2-7	17	TRBV5-1	-	TGCGCCAGCAGCTGCGGACTAATCAGGGTCCTTCACTACGAGCAGTACTTC	CASSCGLIRVLHYEQYF
-	TRBJ2-3	10	TRBV20-1	-	TGCAGTGCCTCAAGCGATACGCAGTATTTT	CSASSDTQYF
-	TRBJ2-7	13	TRBV6-6	-	TGTGCCAGCAGTTACGGGGGCAGGTACGAGCAGTACTTC	CASSYGGRYEQYF
few	TRBJ1-3	16	TRBV6-1	-	TGTGCCAGCAGTGAAGCTTTCAGGCTCTCTGGAAACACCATATATTTT	CASSEAFRLSGNTIYF
once	TRBJ2-3	17	TRBV27	TRBD1	TGTGCCAGCACCAGCCCCCGCGGACAGGGGGGGCCAGATACGCAGTATTTT	CASTSPRGQGGPDTQYF
-	TRBJ1-2	15	TRBV5-1	-	TGCGCCAGCAGCCTAGTTCGAGGGAGAGAGGATGGCTACACCTTC	CASSLVRGREDGYTF
-	TRBJ1-6	13	TRBV11-3	-	TGTGCCAGCAGCCCTGGACAGAACTCACCCCTCCACTTT	CASSPGQNSPLHF
-	TRBJ1-1	15	TRBV14	-	TGTGCCAGCAGCCAAGCCAAGGGTGGGAGCACTGAAGCTTTCTTT	CASSQAKGGSTEAFF
few	TRBJ2-7	13	TRBV5-6	-	TGTGCCAGCAGCCCACGGACAGCCTACGAGCAGTACTTC	CASSPRTAYEQYF
once	TRBJ1-4	16	TRBV4-1	TRBD1	TGCGCCAGCAGGAAAGACCCGGGACAGACCTATGAAAAACTGTTTTTT	CASRKDPGQTYEKLFF
-	TRBJ2-3	17	TRBV29-1	-	TGCAGCGTTGTGACAGTTAGGGAAGGACAGAGCACAGATACGCAGTATTTT	CSVVTVREGQSTDTQYF
-	TRBJ2-1	16	TRBV15	-	TGTGCCACTCAAATGGGTCTCCAGGGATTATACAATGAGCAGTTCTTC	CATQMGLQGLYNEQFF
-	TRBJ2-7	12	TRBV28	TRBD2	TGTGCCAGCGCGGGAGTGATCTACGAGCAGTACTTC	CASAGVIYEQYF
few	TRBJ1-1	14	TRBV30	TRBD1	TGTGCCTGGAGTAGGACAGGGCGAGACACTGAAGCTTTCTTT	CAWSRTGRDTEAFF
-	TRBJ1-1	13	TRBV5-1	-	TGCGCCAGCAGCCCAACAAGGAACACTGAAGCTTTCTTT	CASSPTRNTEAFF
few	TRBJ1-5	17	TRBV27	-	TGTGCCAGCAGTCCGTCGCCTGCAGGGGATAGCAATCAGCCCCAGCATTTT	CASSPSPAGDSNQPQHF